Listed below are T cell receptor beta chains from one sample, sequenced in a study of brain metastases from non-small cell lung cancer. Generated by immunoSEQ multiplex PCR, the TCRdb table keeps only in-frame clones and is missing some. The table lists a few thousand clones, around 80% of them singletons. Sequencing was performed on tissue from a brain metastasis. The receptors come from a donor aged 40 or older with non-small cell lung cancer. Each CDR3 is given with its conserved first and last residue. The D gene is left open where the match is weak. Clone size is shown for a subset of rows, as once, few, many or a class of expanded clone.

V	size	D	J	CDR3	DNA
TRBV3-1/TRBV3-2	-	TRBD2	TRBJ2-1	CASRPSGGPYNEQFF	TGTGCCAGCAGGCCGAGCGGGGGCCCTTACAATGAGCAGTTCTTC
TRBV7-9	-	-	TRBJ2-7	CASSLRVGEQYF	TGTGCCAGCAGCTTACGAGTGGGCGAGCAGTACTTC
TRBV6-8	-	-	TRBJ2-3	CASRPWAHTDTQYF	TGTGCCAGCAGGCCCTGGGCCCACACAGATACGCAGTATTTT
TRBV7-2	-	-	TRBJ1-1	CASSSRRANTEAFF	TGTGCCAGCAGTTCAAGGCGGGCGAATACTGAAGCTTTCTTT
TRBV7-3	few	-	TRBJ2-3	CASSEYLTDTQYF	TGTGCCAGCAGCGAGTACCTAACAGATACGCAGTATTTT
TRBV6-5	once	-	TRBJ1-5	CASRGGDQPQHF	TGTGCCAGCAGGGGGGGAGATCAGCCCCAGCATTTT
TRBV5-1	-	-	TRBJ1-3	CASSFGSTGNTIYF	TGCGCCAGCAGCTTCGGGTCTACCGGAAACACCATATATTTT
TRBV6-6	-	TRBD1	TRBJ2-2	CASSPPGQGNPGELFF	TGTGCCAGCAGTCCTCCGGGACAGGGGAATCCCGGGGAGCTGTTTTTT
TRBV14	-	TRBD1	TRBJ2-7	CASSRTSGTGTSYEQYF	TGTGCCAGCAGCCGGACATCCGGGACAGGGACGTCCTACGAGCAGTACTTC
TRBV12-3/TRBV12-4	-	-	TRBJ1-1	CASSHGQPAEAFF	TGTGCCAGCAGCCACGGACAACCGGCTGAAGCTTTCTTT
TRBV5-4	once	-	TRBJ1-2	CASSLDKKLYGYTF	TGTGCCAGCAGCTTGGACAAGAAACTATATGGCTACACCTTC
TRBV7-9	-	-	TRBJ1-2	CASSLVSGQSYTF	TGTGCCAGCAGCTTGGTATCAGGTCAGAGCTACACCTTC
TRBV5-1	-	-	TRBJ1-6	CASSVGHGGNSPLHF	TGCGCCAGCAGCGTCGGACACGGAGGGAATTCACCCCTCCACTTT
TRBV27	-	-	TRBJ2-5	CASSLWGQETQYF	TGTGCCAGCAGTTTATGGGGACAAGAGACCCAGTACTTC
TRBV5-6	-	-	TRBJ2-5	CASSLALRQETQYF	TGTGCCAGCAGCTTGGCATTGCGACAAGAGACCCAGTACTTC
TRBV12-3/TRBV12-4	few	-	TRBJ2-7	CASSRATRNEQYF	TGTGCCAGCAGTCGAGCGACCAGAAACGAGCAGTACTTC
TRBV5-1	-	-	TRBJ2-1	CVSSLLGSSYNEQFF	TGCGTCAGCAGCTTGTTAGGGAGCTCCTACAATGAGCAGTTCTTC
TRBV21-1	-	-	TRBJ1-4	CASSLLGRGDREKLFF	TGTGCCAGCAGCTTACTGGGCAGGGGGGATAGAGAAAAACTGTTTTTT
TRBV5-1	-	-	TRBJ2-7	CASSLAGGPKLYEQYF	TGCGCCAGCAGCTTGGCCGGGGGACCCAAGCTCTACGAGCAGTACTTC
TRBV28	-	-	TRBJ2-7	CASSSEYEQYF	TGTGCCAGCAGTTCGGAATACGAGCAGTACTTC
TRBV6-2/TRBV6-3	-	-	TRBJ1-2	CASSSGQGYTF	TGTGCCAGCAGTTCTGGGCAAGGCTACACCTTC
TRBV28	-	-	TRBJ2-6	CASSSTAGANVLTF	TGTGCCAGCAGTTCGACAGCGGGGGCCAACGTCCTGACTTTC
TRBV27	-	TRBD1	TRBJ2-3	CASSSWDSSTDTQYF	TGTGCCAGCAGTTCATGGGACAGTAGCACAGATACGCAGTATTTT
TRBV6-5	-	-	TRBJ2-2	CASNRAANTGELFF	TGTGCCAGCAACCGGGCCGCGAACACCGGGGAGCTGTTTTTT
TRBV6-6	-	TRBD1	TRBJ2-7	CASSYQTGGNYEQYF	TGTGCCAGCAGTTACCAGACAGGGGGCAACTACGAGCAGTACTTC